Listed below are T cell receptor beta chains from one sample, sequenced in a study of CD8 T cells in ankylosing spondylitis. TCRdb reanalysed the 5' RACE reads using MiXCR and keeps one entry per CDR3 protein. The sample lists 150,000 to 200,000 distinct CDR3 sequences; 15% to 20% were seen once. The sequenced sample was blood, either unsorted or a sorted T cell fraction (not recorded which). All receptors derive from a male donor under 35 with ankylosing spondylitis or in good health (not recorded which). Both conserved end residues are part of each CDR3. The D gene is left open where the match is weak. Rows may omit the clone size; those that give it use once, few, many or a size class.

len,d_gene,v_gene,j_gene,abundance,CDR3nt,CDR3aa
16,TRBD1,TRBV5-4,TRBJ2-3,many,TGTGCCAGCAGCTTGAAGAACAGGGGCGGCACAGATACGCAGTATTTT,CASSLKNRGGTDTQYF
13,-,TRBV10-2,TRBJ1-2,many,TGCGCCAGCAGTTTTCGGGGCGGAACGGGCTACACCTTC,CASSFRGGTGYTF
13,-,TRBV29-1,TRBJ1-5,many,TGCAGCGTTGTTAGGGACCCGAATCAGCCCCAGCATTTT,CSVVRDPNQPQHF
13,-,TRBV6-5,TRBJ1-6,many,TGTGCCAGCAGTTACTCGATGAATTCACCCCTCCACTTT,CASSYSMNSPLHF
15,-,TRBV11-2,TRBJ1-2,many,TGTGCCAGCAGCTCAGATATGGCAGGGCGAGGCGGCTACACCTTC,CASSSDMAGRGGYTF
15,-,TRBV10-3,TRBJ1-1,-,TGTGCCATCAGGGATGGACAGACGAAGAGCACTGAAGCTTTCTTT,CAIRDGQTKSTEAFF
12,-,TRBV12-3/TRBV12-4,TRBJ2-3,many,TGTGCCAGCAGACTCTATTCGGATACGCAGTATTTT,CASRLYSDTQYF
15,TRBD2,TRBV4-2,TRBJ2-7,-,TGTGCCAGCAGCCAAACAGGGACTAGCGGCTACGAGCAGTACTTC,CASSQTGTSGYEQYF
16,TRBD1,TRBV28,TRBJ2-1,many,TGTGCCAGCAGTACCTCAGGGGGCCTTGGATACAATGAGCAGTTCTTC,CASSTSGGLGYNEQFF
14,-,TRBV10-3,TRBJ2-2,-,TGTGCCATCAGGGAGGCCCCTGACACCGGGGAGCTGTTTTTT,CAIREAPDTGELFF
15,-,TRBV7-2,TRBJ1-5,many,TGTGCCAGCAGCTTAGGACAGAAAATAAGGCAGCCCCAGCATTTT,CASSLGQKIRQPQHF
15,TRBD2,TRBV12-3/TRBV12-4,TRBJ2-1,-,TGTGCCAGCAGTTTTTACCAGCGGGGGGACGAAGAGCAGTTCTTC,CASSFYQRGDEEQFF
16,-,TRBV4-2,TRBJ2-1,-,TGTGCCAGCAGCCAAGACTCGAGCGGATCTTACAATGAGCAGTTCTTC,CASSQDSSGSYNEQFF
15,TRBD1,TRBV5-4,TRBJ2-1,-,TGTGCCAGCAGCCTCCGGGACAGGAGTAACAATGAGCAGTTCTTC,CASSLRDRSNNEQFF
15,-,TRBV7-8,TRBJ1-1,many,TGTGCCAGCAGCTTAGACCAGGGCCGGAACACTGAAGCTTTCTTT,CASSLDQGRNTEAFF
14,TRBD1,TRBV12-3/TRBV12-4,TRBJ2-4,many,TGTGCCAGCAGTATGACAGGGGACCAAAACATTCAGTACTTC,CASSMTGDQNIQYF
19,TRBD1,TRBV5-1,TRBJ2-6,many,TGCGCCAGCAGCAAAGCCCCGGGACAGGGGAGCTCTGGGGCCAACGTCCTGACTTTC,CASSKAPGQGSSGANVLTF
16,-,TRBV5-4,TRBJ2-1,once,TGTGCCAGCAGCTCCGCGCCACTAGACTCCTACAATGAGCAGTTCTTC,CASSSAPLDSYNEQFF
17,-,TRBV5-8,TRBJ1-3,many,TGTGCCAGCAGCGTAGCGGTAGGACCCAACTCTGGAAACACCATATATTTT,CASSVAVGPNSGNTIYF
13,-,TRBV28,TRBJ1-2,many,TGTGCCAGCGATAAGGGAGTAATGAAGGGCTACACCTTC,CASDKGVMKGYTF
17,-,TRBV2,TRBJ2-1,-,TGTGCCAGCAGTGAAACTGGTGCGGGAACTCCTTACAATGAGCAGTTCTTC,CASSETGAGTPYNEQFF
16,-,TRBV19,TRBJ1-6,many,TGTGCCAGTAGGAGGACAAGTGGCTCCTATAATTCACCCCTCCACTTT,CASRRTSGSYNSPLHF
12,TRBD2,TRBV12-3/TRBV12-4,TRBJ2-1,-,TGTGCCAGCAGAGCGGGAGACGATGAGCAGTTCTTC,CASRAGDDEQFF
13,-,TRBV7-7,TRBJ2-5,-,TGTGCCAGTCCTAAGGGGCTCCAAGAGACCCAGTACTTC,CASPKGLQETQYF
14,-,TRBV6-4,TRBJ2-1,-,TGTGCCAGCAACAGGATCACCCTTTACAATGAGCAGTTCTTC,CASNRITLYNEQFF
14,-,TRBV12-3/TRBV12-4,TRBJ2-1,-,TGTGCCAGCAGCCTGGACAGTCAGAAGGATGAGCAGTTCTTC,CASSLDSQKDEQFF
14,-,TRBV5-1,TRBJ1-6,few,TGCGCCAGCAGCTTCGAGGGAAGAGGTTCACCCCTCCACTTT,CASSFEGRGSPLHF
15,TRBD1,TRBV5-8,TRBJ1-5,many,TGTGCCAGCAGCCTACTACGGGACAGTGGTCAGCCCCAGCATTTT,CASSLLRDSGQPQHF
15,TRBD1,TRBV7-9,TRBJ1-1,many,TGTGCCAGCAGCTTAGTACAGGGGGCCAACACTGAAGCTTTCTTT,CASSLVQGANTEAFF
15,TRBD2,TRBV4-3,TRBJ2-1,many,TGCGCCAGCAGCCAATCGGGGCGGGAGTACAATGAGCAGTTCTTC,CASSQSGREYNEQFF
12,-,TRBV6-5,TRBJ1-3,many,TGTGCCAGCAGTTCAAGCAACGGTCCCGGGGTATTT,CASSSSNGPGVF
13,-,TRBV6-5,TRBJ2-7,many,TGTGCCAGCAGTTACCGCATTCTTGGGGAGCAGTACTTC,CASSYRILGEQYF
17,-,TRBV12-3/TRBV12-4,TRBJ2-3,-,TGTGCCAGCAGTCAAATTAGTAAACTGGCTAGCACAGATACGCAGTATTTT,CASSQISKLASTDTQYF
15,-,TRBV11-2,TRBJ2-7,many,TGTGCCAGCAGCCTCCTGAGGGGGGTGGTCGACGAGCAGTACTTC,CASSLLRGVVDEQYF
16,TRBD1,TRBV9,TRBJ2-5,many,TGTGCCAGCAGCGTAGGACAGGGATCGTACCAAGAGACCCAGTACTTC,CASSVGQGSYQETQYF
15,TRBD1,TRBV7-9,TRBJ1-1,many,TGTGCCAGCAGGTTTCAGGGACAGGTGAACACTGAAGCTTTCTTT,CASRFQGQVNTEAFF
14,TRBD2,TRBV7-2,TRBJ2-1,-,TGTGCCAGCAGCACCCAGCGGGGTAGGAATGAGCAGTTCTTC,CASSTQRGRNEQFF
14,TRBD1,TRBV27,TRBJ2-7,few,TGTGCCAGCAGGCCGACAGGGGTCTACCACGAGCAGTACTTC,CASRPTGVYHEQYF
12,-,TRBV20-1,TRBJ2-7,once,TGCAGTGCTCCTGTCCCACCCTACGAGCAGTACTTC,CSAPVPPYEQYF
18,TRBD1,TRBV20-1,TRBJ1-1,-,TGCAGTGCTAGAGGCATGGGGACAGGGGGTCTACTTGACACTGAAGCTTTCTTT,CSARGMGTGGLLDTEAFF
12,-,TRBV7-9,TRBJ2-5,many,TGTGCCAGCAGCTTGCAGCTAGAGACCCAGTACTTC,CASSLQLETQYF
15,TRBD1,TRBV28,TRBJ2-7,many,TGTGCCAGCAGACCAACCGGGACAGGGGGCATCGAGCAGTACTTC,CASRPTGTGGIEQYF
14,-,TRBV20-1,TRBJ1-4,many,TGCAGTGCTACCCCTGCAGGCACTAATGAAAAACTGTTTTTT,CSATPAGTNEKLFF
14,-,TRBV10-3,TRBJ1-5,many,TGTGCCATCAGTGACAGAAGTAGCAATCAGCCCCAGCATTTT,CAISDRSSNQPQHF
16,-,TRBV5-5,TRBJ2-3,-,TGTGCCAGCAGCCAACTTGGGATACCGAGCACAGATACGCAGTATTTT,CASSQLGIPSTDTQYF
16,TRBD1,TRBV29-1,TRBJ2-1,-,TGCAGCGTTCCACCTCAGCCGGGACAGACCTACAATGAGCAGTTCTTC,CSVPPQPGQTYNEQFF
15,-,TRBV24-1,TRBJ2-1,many,TGTGCCACCAGTGATCGACAGGTACGGGTCAATGAGCAGTTCTTC,CATSDRQVRVNEQFF
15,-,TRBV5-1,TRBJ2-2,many,TGCGCCAGCAGCTTCCACAGGGAGAACACCGGGGAGCTGTTTTTT,CASSFHRENTGELFF
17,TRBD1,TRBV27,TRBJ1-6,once,TGTGCCAGCAGTTTCGACAGGGGGAGCTCCTATAATTCACCCCTCCACTTT,CASSFDRGSSYNSPLHF
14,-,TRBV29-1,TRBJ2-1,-,TGCAGCGTTACCGGCGAGCGAGAGTACAATGAGCAGTTCTTC,CSVTGEREYNEQFF
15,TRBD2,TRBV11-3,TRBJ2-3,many,TGTGCCAGCAGCTTAGTCGAGCGGGACACAGATACGCAGTATTTT,CASSLVERDTDTQYF
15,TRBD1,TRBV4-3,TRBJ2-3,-,TGCGCCAGCAGCCAACCGGGACAGGGCACAGATACGCAGTATTTT,CASSQPGQGTDTQYF